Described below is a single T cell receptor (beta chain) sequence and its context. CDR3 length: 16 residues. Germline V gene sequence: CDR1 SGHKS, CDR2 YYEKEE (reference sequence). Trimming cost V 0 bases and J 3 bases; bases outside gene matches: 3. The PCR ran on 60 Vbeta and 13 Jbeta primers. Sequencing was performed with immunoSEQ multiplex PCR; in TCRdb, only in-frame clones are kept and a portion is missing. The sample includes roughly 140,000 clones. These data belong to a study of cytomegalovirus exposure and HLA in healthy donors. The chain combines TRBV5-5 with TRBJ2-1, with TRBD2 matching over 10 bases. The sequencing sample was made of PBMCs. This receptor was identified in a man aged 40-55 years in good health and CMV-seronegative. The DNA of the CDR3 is TGTGCCAGCAGCTTGGTGGGACTAGCGAACTACAATGAGCAGTTCTTC. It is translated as CASSLVGLANYNEQFF.